Below, one TCR beta chain is given with its context. Its antigen is as yet unknown. This sample is part of a study of shared clonotypes between healthy human individuals. Background on the study: CD4 naive cells filled three plates per donor, CD4 memory three, CD8 naive two and CD8 memory one. General observations from the study: Non-shared clonotypes showed lower generation probabilities than clonotypes common to all four donors. Compared with memory subsets, naive subsets generally had larger estimated richness. Shared clonotypes: approximately 5.3% naive CD4, around 3.7% naive CD8, 2.3% memory CD4, under 0.45% memory CD8.

V shed 3 bases and J shed 6 bases, with 12 bases lying between them. The CDR3 length is 13 residues. Germline CDR1 and CDR2: MNHEY and SMNVEV (reference sequence). Here immunoSEQ multiplex PCR was the method, and the copy in TCRdb shows in-frame clones only, minus some. There are around 2.1 million clones in the sample; 93% occur only once, and 1.5% to 2% lies in the top ten. CD8 cells classed as naive were CD45RO-negative and positively selected for CCR7, excluding terminally differentiated effector memory CD45RA+ cells. This sequence joins TRBV27 and TRBJ2-7, with D maybe TRBD2 (6 bases). Sequences were obtained from naive CD8+ T cells from PBMCs. The source is a man aged 18 to 29 in good health. Some clones in this sample may be carry-over from other donors' samples. The CDR3 reads CASSLDYTSEQYF. In DNA form, the CDR3 reads TGTGCCAGCAGTTTGGACTACACTTCCGAGCAGTACTTC.